These T cell receptor beta chains were read from a single sample in a study of Ad26.COV2.S vaccination and SARS-CoV-2 variants. The method was immunoSEQ multiplex PCR; TCRdb's version includes in-frame clones alone and lacks a portion of them. The table lists over 400,000 clones, 92% of them singletons. The sample was peripheral blood, taken in a trial of Ad26.COV2.S vaccine versus placebo. The source of these receptors is a person aged 18-65 years who received the Ad26.COV2.S COVID-19 vaccine or a placebo. Both conserved end residues are part of each CDR3. The order of the fields is J gene, V gene, D gene, CDR3 length, clone size, CDR3 DNA, CDR3 protein. A D gene is named only where the DNA matches it firmly. Not all rows give a size; the values are once, few, many and, for expanded clones, a class.

>TRBJ2-7|TRBV27|TRBD1|15|.
TGTGCCAGCAGTTTAGGACAGGGGGGTTCCTACGAGCAGTACTTC
CASSLGQGGSYEQYF
>TRBJ1-2|TRBV2|TRBD1|15|.
TGTGCCAGCAGTGAAGCCGGGACAGGGTATAGTGGCTACACCTTC
CASSEAGTGYSGYTF
>TRBJ1-1|TRBV25-1|.|12|.
TGTGCCAGCAGTCTTGTCCGACCAGAAGCTTTCTTT
CASSLVRPEAFF
>TRBJ2-1|TRBV29-1|TRBD1|14|.
TGCAGCGGTACCGGGACAGGGGTGTACAATGAGCAGTTCTTC
CSGTGTGVYNEQFF
>TRBJ2-7|TRBV7-2|TRBD1|15|.
TGTGCCAGCAGCTTAGGACAGGGGCCCTCCTACGAGCAGTACTTC
CASSLGQGPSYEQYF
>TRBJ1-1|TRBV28|.|11|.
TGTGCCAGCAGTTATCTTGGTAGAGCTTTCTTT
CASSYLGRAFF
>TRBJ1-4|TRBV29-1|.|16|.
TGCAGCGTTGAAGATACTTTGGGCCTAAACAATGAAAAACTGTTTTTT
CSVEDTLGLNNEKLFF
>TRBJ1-1|TRBV6-5|.|16|.
TGTGCCAGCAGTTACTCGATCGGGCCTGGGGACACTGAAGCTTTCTTT
CASSYSIGPGDTEAFF
>TRBJ2-3|TRBV11-2|.|14|.
TGTGCCAGCAGCTTACGTCGGGGAGCAGATACGCAGTATTTT
CASSLRRGADTQYF
>TRBJ1-2|TRBV6-5|.|15|once
TGTGCCAGCCTATCCGGGGGCGCGGAGACCTCTGGCTACACCTTC
CASLSGGAETSGYTF
>TRBJ2-7|TRBV28|.|15|.
TGTGCCAGCAGCGAACACCTAGACAGGCCCTACGAGCAGTACTTC
CASSEHLDRPYEQYF
>TRBJ2-1|TRBV11-2|TRBD1|19|.
TGTGCCAGCTCAGGTCAGTCAGGGGGCTTCGGCATAGACAACAATGAGCAGTTCTTC
CASSGQSGGFGIDNNEQFF
>TRBJ2-6|TRBV5-1|.|16|.
TGCGCCAGCAGCTTGCGGCGCGCCTCTGGGGCCAACGTCCTGACTTTC
CASSLRRASGANVLTF
>TRBJ1-2|TRBV7-8|.|18|.
TGTGCCAGCACCCCCTCATACGGGATGGGACAAGCGATCTATGGCTACACCTTC
CASTPSYGMGQAIYGYTF
>TRBJ2-1|TRBV5-4|.|13|.
TGTGCCAGCAGCACGTGGACCCGAAATGAGCAGTTCTTC
CASSTWTRNEQFF
>TRBJ2-2|TRBV9|.|18|.
TGTGCCAGCAGCGCAACCGCCAAGAGGGTGGCTTTAACCGGGGAGCTGTTTTTT
CASSATAKRVALTGELFF
>TRBJ2-5|TRBV11-2|.|15|.
TGTGCCAGCTTGCGGTGGGGGGGCCATGAGGAGACCCAGTACTTC
CASLRWGGHEETQYF
>TRBJ1-4|TRBV27|.|13|.
TGTGCCAGCAGCCTAGGGGACGATGAAAAACTGTTTTTT
CASSLGDDEKLFF
>TRBJ1-6|TRBV6-5|.|14|once
TGTGCCAGCCAGAAAGGGGCAGGCCCCTCACCCCTCCACTTT
CASQKGAGPSPLHF
>TRBJ1-5|TRBV9|TRBD1|17|.
TGTGCCAGCAGCGTACCCCCGGGACAGGGGGTATCTCAGCCCCAGCATTTT
CASSVPPGQGVSQPQHF
>TRBJ2-7|TRBV9|.|13|.
TGTGCCAGCAGCCTTCAACAGGGATACGAGCAGTACTTC
CASSLQQGYEQYF
>TRBJ2-3|TRBV4-3|.|17|.
TGCGCCAGCAGCCAAGAGGGCGGCGGGCTATACACAGATACGCAGTATTTT
CASSQEGGGLYTDTQYF
>TRBJ2-1|TRBV21-1|.|12|.
TGTGCCAGGGGGCCTGTGGTACATGAGCAGTTCTTC
CARGPVVHEQFF
>TRBJ2-2|TRBV6-5|.|13|.
TGTGCCAGCAGTTATACGAACACCGGGGAGCTGTTTTTT
CASSYTNTGELFF
>TRBJ1-6|TRBV28|.|18|.
TGTGCCAGCAGTTTTGGGGTTGGCCTTAGCTCCTATAATTCACCCCTCCACTTT
CASSFGVGLSSYNSPLHF
>TRBJ2-4|TRBV28|.|15|once
TGTGCCAGCAGTACCGTAACTCTAGCCAAAAACATTCAGTACTTC
CASSTVTLAKNIQYF
>TRBJ2-7|TRBV7-9|.|13|.
TGTGCCAGCAGCTTAGGGCACATCTACGAGCAGTACTTC
CASSLGHIYEQYF
>TRBJ1-5|TRBV28|.|16|once
TGTGCCAGCAGTTTACCCTTCTCTTTGAGCAATCAGCCCCAGCATTTT
CASSLPFSLSNQPQHF
>TRBJ2-7|TRBV19|.|15|.
TGTGCCAGTAGTATTAGCAGCGGCCAACCCTACGAGCAGTACTTC
CASSISSGQPYEQYF
>TRBJ1-2|TRBV12-2|.|15|.
TGTGCAAGTCGCCTGGGACAACCGAGGGACTATGGCTACACCTTC
CASRLGQPRDYGYTF
>TRBJ1-1|TRBV18|.|18|.
TGTGCCAGCTCACCAGGTTCCGACCGGGGAACAATGAACACTGAAGCTTTCTTT
CASSPGSDRGTMNTEAFF
>TRBJ1-1|TRBV7-8|.|15|.
TGTGCCAGCACCGAGACGGACAACATGAACACTGAAGCTTTCTTT
CASTETDNMNTEAFF
>TRBJ2-3|TRBV4-3|TRBD2|14|.
TGCGCCAGCAGCCAAGGCGGGGGGGCAGATACGCAGTATTTT
CASSQGGGADTQYF
>TRBJ2-7|TRBV10-3|.|13|.
TGTGCCATCAGTGACTCGACTAGTAACGAGCAGTACTTC
CAISDSTSNEQYF
>TRBJ2-1|TRBV10-1|.|12|.
TGCGCCAGCAGCCAAGGGGGTAATGAGCAGTTCTTC
CASSQGGNEQFF
>TRBJ2-7|TRBV5-6|.|11|.
TGTGCCAGCAGCTTGAGAGCGGTGCAGTACTTC
CASSLRAVQYF
>TRBJ1-4|TRBV25-1|TRBD1|15|.
TGTGCCAGCAGTGAATGGGACAGGTCTAATGAAAAACTGTTTTTT
CASSEWDRSNEKLFF
>TRBJ2-7|TRBV25-1|.|17|.
TGTGCCAGCAGTGATGAGATCGCGGCGGGGAGCTCCTACGAGCAGTACTTC
CASSDEIAAGSSYEQYF